A single T cell receptor beta chain is shown here with its context. The CDR3 spans 16 residues. Germline values: CDR1 MNHEY, CDR2 SVGEGT. Unmatched junction bases numbered 6, after V lost 0 bases and J lost 3 bases. The method was immunoSEQ multiplex PCR; TCRdb's version includes in-frame clones alone and lacks a portion of them. The table lists some 93,000 clones, approximately 90% of them singletons. The source of the sample is a study of T cell responses to AZD1222 COVID-19 vaccine. The sequencing used peripheral blood, collected 28 days after the second AZD1222 dose. This sequence originates from an adult who received the AZD1222 COVID-19 vaccine. The chain couples TRBV6-2 or TRBV6-3 to TRBJ2-3; 7 nucleotides align to TRBD2. This chain's CDR3 is CASSYSNGGSTDTQYF. CDR3 nucleotide sequence: TGTGCCAGCAGTTACTCGAACGGCGGGAGTACAGATACGCAGTATTTT.